The TCR beta chain described here comes from a study of identical twins' blood T cells. Across the whole study: Roughly 12 libraries, six alpha and six beta, gave around 48 million reads.

Turning to this clonotype: The antigen is not known.

TCRdb itself ran the 5' RACE reads through MiXCR, one entry per CDR3 protein. The table includes 350,000 to 400,000 distinct CDR3 sequences, roughly 28% detected once. Study-level results: Even for out-of-frame TCRbeta, twins reportedly shared V gene usage much more than unrelated donors. Each donor's most abundant TCRbeta clonotypes shared more CDR3 sequences with her twin than unrelated donors.

Unmatched junction bases numbered 3, after V lost 3 bases and J lost 4 bases. The CDR3 runs 14 residues. CDR1 DFQATT and CDR2 SNEGSKA come from the germline V gene (reference sequence). This receptor was identified in a woman between 18 and 55 years old in good health. This chain connects TRBV20-1 to TRBJ2-1; TRBD2 aligns across 10 bases. The sample comprised PBMCs. The CDR3 DNA is TGCAGTGCTAGGGCTAGCGGGAGTTACAATGAGCAGTTCTTC. As protein: CSARASGSYNEQFF.